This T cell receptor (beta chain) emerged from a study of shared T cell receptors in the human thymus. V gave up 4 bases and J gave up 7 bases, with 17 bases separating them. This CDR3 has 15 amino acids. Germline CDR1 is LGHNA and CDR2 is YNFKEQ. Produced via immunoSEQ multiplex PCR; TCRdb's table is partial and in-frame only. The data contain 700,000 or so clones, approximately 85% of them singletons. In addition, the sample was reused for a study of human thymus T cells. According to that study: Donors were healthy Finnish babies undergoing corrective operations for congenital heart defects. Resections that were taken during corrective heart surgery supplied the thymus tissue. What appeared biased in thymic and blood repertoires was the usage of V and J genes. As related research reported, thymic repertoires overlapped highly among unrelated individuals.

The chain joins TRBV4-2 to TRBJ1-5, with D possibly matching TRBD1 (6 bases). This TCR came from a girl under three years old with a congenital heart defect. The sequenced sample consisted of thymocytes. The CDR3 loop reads CASSPDRLVSQPQHF. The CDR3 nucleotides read TGTGCCAGCAGCCCTGACAGGTTAGTCAGCCAGCCCCAGCATTTT.